The present TCR beta chain was sequenced within a study of breast tumors, draining lymph nodes, adjacent tissues. Overall study findings and caveats: That most tumor T cells come from lymph nodes remained unproven. Compared with basal-like, luminal-like tumors shared significantly more repertoire with nontumor tissue. Most tumor T cells seemingly derive from lymph node, then expand in tumor. Tumors had less TCR diversity than lymph nodes, more than nontumor tissue.

Each CDR3 protein is one row after TCRdb ran MiXCR on the multiplex PCR reads. The data show hundreds of thousands of distinct CDR3 sequences, about 34% seen once. There are many counts of this clonotype. Its target is unknown. Axillary draining lymph nodes of breast cancer patients supplied the node samples. The J segment lost 4 bases and the V segment lost 5 bases, leaving 2 bases of the junction unmatched. The CDR3 is made up of 12 amino acids. The germline V gene encodes CDR1 MNHNS and CDR2 SASEGT. What was sequenced was axillary lymph node tissue. This chain connects TRBV6-1 to TRBJ2-7, with 7 bases matching TRBD1. This sequence was found in a female donor with breast cancer. Some clones in this sample may be carry-over from other donors' samples. The CDR3, as DNA: TGTGCCAGCAGTCAACAGGGGTACGAGCAGTACTTC. This translates into CASSQQGYEQYF.